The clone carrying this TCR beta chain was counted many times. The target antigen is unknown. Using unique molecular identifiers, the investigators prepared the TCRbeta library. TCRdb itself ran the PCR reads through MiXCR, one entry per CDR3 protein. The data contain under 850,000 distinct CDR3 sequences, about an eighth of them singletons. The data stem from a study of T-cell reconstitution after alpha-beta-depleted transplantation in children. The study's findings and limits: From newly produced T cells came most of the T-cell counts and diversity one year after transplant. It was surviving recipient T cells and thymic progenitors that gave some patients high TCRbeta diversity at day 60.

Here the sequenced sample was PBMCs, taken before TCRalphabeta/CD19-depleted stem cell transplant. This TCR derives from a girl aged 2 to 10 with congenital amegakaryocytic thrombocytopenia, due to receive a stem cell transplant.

CDR3 sequence: CASSKREGGNEQFF. The CDR3, as DNA: TGTGCCAGCAGTAAGCGAGAGGGCGGTAATGAGCAGTTCTTC. V is TRBV6-1 and J is TRBJ2-1, with D possibly TRBD2 on 5 matching bases. From germline, CDR1 is MNHNS and CDR2 SASEGT. V was cut by 5 bases and J by 7 bases, with 15 bases left in between. The CDR3 runs to 14 residues.